This TCR beta chain came from a study of Tregs in tolerant kidney transplant recipients. General observations from the study: For some patients, primers changed over time, blocking nucleotide-level comparison. Donor-specific Treg expansion exceeded global Treg expansion in tolerant patients, suggesting antigen drive. No direct test of biological reproducibility was done here.

Profiling relied on immunoSEQ multiplex PCR, and the TCRdb table lists in-frame clones only, not all of them. The sample has 20,000 to 30,000 clones. The V segment lost 3 bases and the J segment 3 bases; nucleotides outside the gene matches: 3. This CDR3 contains 15 residues. CDR1 is SGHRS and CDR2 is YFSETQ in the germline V gene. The nonmyeloablative bone marrow transplants came from related graft donors, with transient mixed chimerism. Thawed PBMCs were FACS-sorted into unstimulated CD4+CD25+CD127- regulatory T cells, CD4+CD25- non-regulatory cells, CD4 and CD8 cells. A note on this clone: Its antigen is undetermined. The read halts 3 residues ahead of the CDR3 end, with the missing end drawn from the germline J gene.

This receptor was obtained from a human patient who received a combined kidney and bone marrow transplant. The graft donor may have given rise to some T cells. This chain joins TRBV5-1 and TRBJ2-7, with 13 bases identical to TRBD2. Sequencing used CD4+ T cells from blood (PBMCs), obtained 6 months after the transplant. The CDR3 loop reads CASSSGTSGIYEQYF. CDR3 DNA (partial): TGCGCCAGCAGCTCCGGGACTAGCGGGATCTACGAG. The full variable domain, rest sourced from reference TRBV5-1 and TRBJ2-7, is KAGVTQTPRYLIKTRGQQVTLSCSPISGHRSVSWYQQTPGQGLQFLFEYFSETQRNKGNFPGRFSGRQFSNSRSEMNVSTLELGDSALYLCASSSGTSGIYEQYFGPGTRLTVT.